This entry lists 18 T cell receptor beta chains sequenced from one sample in a study of technical replicates of blood from several donors. The protocol was immunoSEQ multiplex PCR, while the TCRdb copy is restricted to in-frame clones and leaves out a portion. The table has 65,000 to 90,000 clones, 94% seen once; the top ten hold around 0.37%. Sequenced input: T cells isolated from PBMCs. The receptors were gathered from a human donor in good health.

The chain employs TRBV29-1 and TRBJ2-3; perhaps TRBD1 as D (6 bases). CDR3 length equals 14 residues. Deletions cut 5 bases from V and 1 base from J, with 13 bases between. From germline, CDR1 is SQVTM and CDR2 ANQGSEA. This chain's CDR3 is CSVQIQGRTDTQYF. The DNA for the CDR3 is TGCAGCGTTCAAATACAGGGACGCACAGATACGCAGTATTTT.

V is TRBV5-1 and J is TRBJ2-2, with D possibly matching TRBD1 (6 bases). The germline V gene encodes CDR1 SGHRS and CDR2 YFSETQ. The germline V and J ends were trimmed by 0 bases and 2 bases, with 14 bases remaining between them. This CDR3 contains 17 residues. In nucleotides, the CDR3 is TGCGCCAGCAGCTTGGCACCCGGGACACCTAACACCGGGGAGCTGTTTTTT. Translated, it gives CASSLAPGTPNTGELFF.

A single count supports this clone. The chain carries TRBV6-1 and TRBJ2-3; maybe TRBD1 (6 bases). CDR3 size: 13 residues. Germline-derived CDR1 and CDR2 are MNHNS and SASEGT. V lost 9 bases, J lost 5 bases, and 15 bases lay in between. For the CDR3, the DNA is TGTGCCAGTTACAGGGCCCCACAAGATACGCAGTATTTT. Amino acid sequence: CASYRAPQDTQYF.

The V gene is TRBV27, the J gene TRBJ1-3; no clear D gene. V was trimmed by 6 bases and J by 0 bases, leaving 6 bases between them. The CDR3 extends over 13 amino acids. Looked up from germline, CDR1 is MNHEY and CDR2 is SMNVEV (reference sequence). The CDR3 sequence: CASRGYSGNTIYF. The CDR3 bases are TGTGCCAGCAGGGGCTACTCTGGAAACACCATATATTTT.

This clone was observed a single time. The chain uses TRBV4-2 and TRBJ1-5; 10 bases align to TRBD1. This CDR3 region has 15 residues. V trimming: 3 bases; J trimming: 2 bases; junction bases outside the gene matches: 1. Germline-derived CDR1 and CDR2 are LGHNA and YNFKEQ. Here the CDR3 DNA reads TGTGCCAGCAGCCAGGGGACAGGGGGCAATCAGCCCCAGCATTTT. This translates into CASSQGTGGNQPQHF.

The J gene is TRBJ1-4, the V gene TRBV5-3; 8 nucleotides align to TRBD1. TRBV5-3 is flagged as an ORF with uncertain function. V dropped 0 bases and J dropped 6; count of bases not matched to a gene: 10. There are 17 residues in the CDR3. CDR3 DNA sequence: TGTGCCAGAAGCTTGGCCCTTGACAGGGGAAAGGATGAAAAACTGTTTTTT. This sequence encodes CARSLALDRGKDEKLFF.

The chain couples TRBV5-1 to TRBJ1-1; D perhaps matches TRBD1 (5 bases). Trimming took off 5 bases at V and 5 bases at J, with 16 bases between the two ends. Germline CDR1 SGHRS, CDR2 YFSETQ. There are 14 residues in the CDR3. In DNA, the CDR3 is TGCGCCAGCAGTCCCCCGGGGGGGAGAACTGAAGCTTTCTTT. This gives the protein CASSPPGGRTEAFF.

The chain links TRBV19 to TRBJ2-1; tentative D call: TRBD2 (6 bases). This CDR3 has 15 residues. Trimming left V 6 bases short and J 0 bases short, with 12 bases between. Germline V gene lookup returns CDR1 LNHDA and CDR2 SQIVND (reference sequence). CDR3 in amino acids: CASSASASSYNEQFF. The CDR3 bases are TGTGCCAGTAGCGCTAGCGCCAGCTCCTACAATGAGCAGTTCTTC.

The chain couples TRBV6-5 to TRBJ1-3; tentative D call: TRBD1 (6 bases). The CDR3 sequence is 14 residues long. The V end lost 5 bases, the J end lost 3 bases, and 11 bases lay between the germline ends. CDR1 MNHEY and CDR2 SVGAGI come from the germline V gene. The CDR3 loop is CASSTRGFGNTIYF. For the CDR3, the DNA is TGTGCCAGCAGTACAAGGGGGTTTGGAAACACCATATATTTT.

The rearrangement joins TRBV27 to TRBJ2-5; 7 bases match TRBD2. The length of the CDR3 is 12 residues. With 6 bases clipped from V and 4 bases from J, the junction kept 2 bases outside the gene matches. Germline V gives CDR1 MNHEY, CDR2 SMNVEV (reference sequence). Written as DNA, the CDR3 is TGTGCCAGCAGCGGGGGGTCAGAGACCCAGTACTTC. It yields the protein CASSGGSETQYF.

The chain is built from TRBV9 and TRBJ1-4; 7 bases line up with TRBD1. Germline CDR1 is SGDLS and CDR2 is YYNGEE. The CDR3 totals 15 residues. Germline trimming cut 3 bases from V and 5 bases from J; bases unmatched to any gene: 7. The CDR3 sequence: CASSAYGTENEKLFF. DNA for the CDR3: TGTGCCAGCAGCGCATACGGGACAGAGAATGAAAAACTGTTTTTT.

The DNA for the CDR3 is TGTGCCTGGAGTAGACAGGGAGGAACTGAAGCTTTCTTT. Its protein is CAWSRQGGTEAFF. The J gene is TRBJ1-1, the V gene TRBV30; TRBD1 agrees at 7 bases. The CDR3 is made up of 13 amino acids. V lost 2 bases and J lost 5; bases outside the gene matches: 5. The germline gives CDR1 GTSNPN, CDR2 SVGIG (reference sequence).

The chain links TRBV7-9 to TRBJ2-7; tentatively, D is TRBD2 (5 bases). Deletions cut 6 bases from V and 3 bases from J, with 9 bases between. The CDR3 extends over 12 amino acids. Germline CDR1 SEHNR, CDR2 FQNEAQ (reference sequence). This CDR3 reads CASRHDYYEQYF. The CDR3 DNA follows: TGTGCCAGCAGACACGACTACTACGAGCAGTACTTC. The full variable domain, in which reference TRBV7-9 and TRBJ2-7 provide the parts outside the CDR3, is DTGVSQNPRHKITKRGQNVTFRCDPISEHNRLYWYRQTLGQGPEFLTYFQNEAQLEKSRLLSDRFSAERPKGSFSTLEIQRTEQGDSAMYLCASRHDYYEQYFGPGTRLTVT.

The chain joins TRBV11-2 to TRBJ2-1, with 13 bases lining up with TRBD2. CDR3 size: 16 residues. With 1 base clipped from V and 11 bases from J, the junction kept 8 bases outside the gene matches. Germline CDR1 and CDR2: SGHAT and FQNNGV. CDR3 bases: TGTGCCAGCAGCTTAGTTGGGACTAGCGGGACAACCAAGCAGTTCTTC. Its translation: CASSLVGTSGTTKQFF.

The chain has TRBV15 and TRBJ1-5; D is perhaps TRBD1 (5 bases). V gave up 2 bases and J gave up 6 bases, with 14 bases separating them. CDR3 length: 15 amino acids. Germline V gene lookup returns CDR1 LNHNV and CDR2 YYDKDF (reference sequence). CDR3 in amino acids: CATSRFGGVGQPQHF. The CDR3 nucleotides are TGTGCCACCAGCAGATTTGGGGGGGTTGGTCAGCCCCAGCATTTT.

The chain is built from TRBV6-6 and TRBJ2-3; 10 nucleotides match TRBD2. Germline V gives CDR1 MNHNY, CDR2 SVGAGI (reference sequence). V gave up 4 bases and J gave up 4 bases; unmatched junction bases: 5. The CDR3 contains 15 residues. The chain's CDR3 is CASSLLAGVADTQYF. CDR3 DNA sequence: TGTGCCAGCAGTTTGCTAGCGGGAGTTGCAGATACGCAGTATTTT.

The V and J genes are TRBV18 and TRBJ2-7, with D tentatively TRBD1 (6 bases). The CDR3 covers 17 residues. Germline-derived CDR1 and CDR2 are KGHSH and LQKENI. V lost 4 bases, J lost 5 bases, and 24 bases lay in between. The CDR3 is CASSQELPGHRQNEQYF. As DNA, the CDR3 is TGTGCCAGCTCACAAGAGCTACCGGGACACCGACAAAACGAGCAGTACTTC.

This rearrangement joins TRBV9 to TRBJ2-7; possibly TRBD1 for D (7 bases). There are 15 residues in the CDR3. Trimming removed 4 bases at V and 2 bases at J, with 16 bases between. Germline V CDR1 and CDR2: SGDLS, YYNGEE. CDR3: CASSPLQGGTYEQYF. The CDR3 region has the DNA TGTGCCAGCAGCCCCCTTCAGGGGGGCACCTACGAGCAGTACTTC.